A selection of T cell receptor beta chains follows, all from one sample in a study. TCRdb reanalysed the RT-PCR reads using MiXCR and keeps one entry per CDR3 protein. The data show about 700,000 distinct CDR3 sequences, about 14% seen once. The specimen was memory CD4+ T cells from blood. The receptors were sampled from a female donor in good health, serving as a healthy control. CDR3s include the opening cysteine and the closing phenylalanine or tryptophan. Each record gives: clone size, V gene, D gene, J gene, CDR3 DNA, CDR3 protein. A D gene is named only where the DNA matches it firmly. A row's size may be missing; if present it is once, few, many or a size class.

few	TRBV10-3	TRBD1	TRBJ2-2	TGTGCCATCAGTGAGTCGGGACAGGGGAAAATCGCGAACACCGGGGAGCTGTTTTTT	CAISESGQGKIANTGELFF
-	TRBV5-6	TRBD1	TRBJ1-5	TGTGCCAGCAGCCGCAGGTCCGGGACAGGGGACCAGCCCCAGCATTTT	CASSRRSGTGDQPQHF
many	TRBV20-1	-	TRBJ2-1	TGCAGTGCTAGTTCCCTAGAGGCCAATGAGCAGTTCTTC	CSASSLEANEQFF
few	TRBV3-1	-	TRBJ1-3	TGTGCCAGCAGCCTGACTGACAGCAGTTCTGGAAACACCATATATTTT	CASSLTDSSSGNTIYF
-	TRBV7-2	-	TRBJ1-2	TGTGCCAGCAGCTTAGAAATAACACCCCCTAACTATGGCTACACCTTC	CASSLEITPPNYGYTF
few	TRBV3-1	-	TRBJ2-5	TGTGCCAGCAGCCAAGGCCTCAGGAGCCAAGAGACCCAGTACTTC	CASSQGLRSQETQYF
few	TRBV25-1	-	TRBJ2-7	TGTGCCAGCAGTGAATCGAGAGGGCTAATCTACGAGCAGTACTTC	CASSESRGLIYEQYF
-	TRBV19	TRBD1	TRBJ1-4	TGTGCCAGCGGGGACAGACCAAATGAAAAACTGTTTTTT	CASGDRPNEKLFF
-	TRBV6-6	-	TRBJ1-3	TGTGCCAGCAGTCCGAACCGGCAGGGGGGAAACACCATATATTTT	CASSPNRQGGNTIYF
-	TRBV6-6	-	TRBJ1-2	TGTGCCAGCAGTCCACACTATGGCTACACCTTC	CASSPHYGYTF
few	TRBV5-8	-	TRBJ2-7	TGTGCCAGCAGCTTTGGTAGCCTGGCGACCTACGAGCAGTACTTC	CASSFGSLATYEQYF
-	TRBV20-1	TRBD2	TRBJ2-1	TGCAGTGCACGTCGGACTAGCGGGAGCGCCGGGTACAATGAGCAGTTCTTC	CSARRTSGSAGYNEQFF
few	TRBV28	TRBD2	TRBJ2-3	TGTGCCAGTTCCACAATAGCGGCTAGCGGGAGGAGGGGACTTACGCAGTATTTT	CASSTIAASGRRGLTQYF
-	TRBV5-1	-	TRBJ2-7	TGCGCCAGCGCGCTACATTACACACGAATGTTCTACGAGCAGTACTTC	CASALHYTRMFYEQYF
-	TRBV7-6	-	TRBJ1-1	TGTGCCAGCAGCTCCGACACGACCGGGACGCGGGCTTTCTTT	CASSSDTTGTRAFF
few	TRBV20-1	TRBD2	TRBJ2-3	TGCAGTGTCAGATGGATCCTAGCGGGAGGGGGAGATACGCAGTATTTT	CSVRWILAGGGDTQYF
many	TRBV20-1	-	TRBJ2-1	TGCAGTGCTAGAGAGCAGGTTAGGAATGAGCAGTTCTTC	CSAREQVRNEQFF
-	TRBV20-1	-	TRBJ1-5	TGCAGTGCTAGAGGCGTATCGGGGGGCTTAAATCAGCCCCAGCATTTT	CSARGVSGGLNQPQHF
-	TRBV6-5	TRBD2	TRBJ2-5	TGTGCCAGCAGTCGGGGGCTAGCGGGAGGGGGGGGAGAGACCCAGTACTTC	CASSRGLAGGGGETQYF
-	TRBV6-1	-	TRBJ2-7	TGTGCCAGCAGTGAAGCCCCGACAGGATCCTACGAGCAGTACTTC	CASSEAPTGSYEQYF
many	TRBV7-9	-	TRBJ2-5	TGTGCCAGCAGCTCGCCAGGGGGGAGAGAGACCCAGTACTTC	CASSSPGGRETQYF
few	TRBV6-6	TRBD2	TRBJ2-3	TGTGCCAGCAGTCCGCCGGGACTAGTTGAAGATACGCAGTATTTT	CASSPPGLVEDTQYF